The 30 T cell receptor beta chains reported below all come from one sample, sequenced in a study of tumor-infiltrating lymphocytes in primary liver carcinoma. A constant-region primer primed TCR beta cDNA synthesis from about 550 ng of total RNA. Library construction for TCR beta comprised three nested multiplex PCR rounds performed with slightly modified ARM-PCR. It was with TRBV1-TRBV30 forward primers and a C-beta reverse primer that the first two PCR rounds were run, at around 11 cycles each. TCRdb reanalysed the multiplex PCR reads using MiXCR and keeps one entry per CDR3 protein. The table includes 300,000 to 400,000 distinct CDR3 sequences, around three fifths detected once. Extraction also yielded germline DNA, while blood RNA was obtained from unsorted whole blood. Sequencing used peripheral blood. The receptors here all came from a man aged 40-49 years with primary liver carcinoma and hepatitis B virus infection.

Points on this clonotype: Given a much more abundant clone one base away, this may be a read error. This chain uses TRBV29-1 with TRBJ2-3; D assignment may be TRBD1 or TRBD2 (5 bases each). The CDR3 has 11 residues. From germline, CDR1 is SQVTM and CDR2 ANQGSEA. V shed 8 bases and J shed 14 bases, with 20 bases lying between them. The CDR3 coding sequence is TGCAGCATGCTGACCAACACGGGACGGTATTTT. Amino acid sequence: CSMLTNTGRYF.

This chain links TRBV4-2 with TRBJ2-5, with no clear D. Germline CDR1 and CDR2: LGHNA and YNFKEQ. CDR3 length equals 13 residues. V was clipped by 9 bases and J by 1 base, with 12 bases between them. The CDR3 nucleotides read TGTGCCAGTAACCAAAACTTCCAAGAGACCCAGTACTTC. This translates into CASNQNFQETQYF.

Note on this clonotype: The junction does not match germline at one end; this may be a read error. The chain uses TRBV11-2 and TRBJ2-7, with 8 bases fitting TRBD2. CDR3 length: 16 residues. Per germline, CDR1 SGHAT and CDR2 FQNNGV. The CDR3 spells CANSLGTRGSGYEQYF. The CDR3 DNA sequence: TGTGCCAACAGCTTAGGGACTAGAGGGAGCGGTTACGAGCAGTACTTC. Variable domain in full (rest from reference TRBV11-2 and TRBJ2-7): EAGVAQSPRYKIIEKRQSVAFWCNPISGHATLYWYQQILGQGPKLLIQFQNNGVVDDSQLPKDRFSAERLKGVDSTLKIQPAKLEDSAVYLCANSLGTRGSGYEQYFGPGTRLTVT.

This clonotype was recorded a few times. The CDR3 region has the DNA TGTGCCAGCTTACCTCTAGGGGGAACTGGGGCCAACGTCCTGACTTTC. This gives the protein CASLPLGGTGANVLTF. The V gene is TRBV28, the J gene TRBJ2-6; TRBD1 is a possible D gene (6 bases). V was pared by 8 bases and J by 2 bases, with 16 bases between. This CDR3 has 16 residues. Germline CDR1 reads MDHEN; CDR2 reads SYDVKM. Drawing the rest from reference TRBV28 and TRBJ2-6, the complete variable domain is DVKVTQSSRYLVKRTGEKVFLECVQDMDHENMFWYRQDPGLGLRLIYFSYDVKMKEKGDIPEGYSVSREKKERFSLILESASTNQTSMYLCASLPLGGTGANVLTFGAGSRLTVL.

A word on this clonotype: The CDR3 does not end in the conserved phenylalanine or tryptophan, so this is likely a read error. This chain uses TRBV4-3 with TRBJ2-1; 7 nucleotides align to TRBD2. J gave up 4 bases and V 0 bases, and 6 bases lay outside the gene matches. Germline V gene data show CDR1 as LGHNA and CDR2 as YSLEER. The CDR3 length is 16 residues. CDR3 sequence (DNA): TGCGCCAGCAGCCAAGAAAGCCGCGGGGGTTACAATGAGCAGTTCCTC. It encodes CASSQESRGGYNEQFL.

This clonotype was recorded at least ten times. The chain's CDR3 is CAISPRDPGGELFF. The CDR3, as DNA: TGTGCCATCAGCCCGAGGGACCCTGGCGGGGAGCTGTTTTTT. The J gene is TRBJ2-2, the V gene TRBV10-3, with D possibly called TRBD1 or TRBD2 (5 bases each). The germline V gene has CDR1 ENHRY and CDR2 SYGVKD. The CDR3 has 14 residues. Trimming removed 6 bases from V and 7 bases from J, with 15 bases in between.

This clonotype came up a few times. The chain has TRBV6-2 or TRBV6-3 and TRBJ2-7; D may be TRBD1 (5 bases). The CDR3 length is 12 residues. V was pared by 8 bases and J by 1 base, with 9 bases between. Germline V gene data show CDR1 as MNHEY and CDR2 as SVGEGT. CDR3 in DNA: TGTGCCAGCGGACACAGGTCCTACGAGCAGTACTTC. Its translation is CASGHRSYEQYF.

This clonotype was observed a handful of times. The chain joins TRBV5-4 to TRBJ1-6; D perhaps matches TRBD1 (5 bases). Germline lookup yields CDR1 SGHNT and CDR2 YYREEE (reference sequence). Trimming pared 2 bases from V and 5 bases from J, leaving 14 bases between. The CDR3 is 16 amino acids. CDR3 amino acids: CASSFSVAGDNSPLHF. CDR3 DNA: TGTGCCAGCAGCTTCTCCGTGGCGGGGGATAATTCACCCCTCCACTTT. The full variable domain, rest sourced from reference TRBV5-4 and TRBJ1-6, is ETGVTQSPTHLIKTRGQQVTLRCSSQSGHNTVSWYQQALGQGPQFIFQYYREEENGRGNFPPRFSGLQFPNYSSELNVNALELDDSALYLCASSFSVAGDNSPLHFGNGTRLTVT.

This clonotype occurred many times. The chain combines TRBV4-1 with TRBJ2-2, with TRBD1 as a possible D gene (5 bases). The germline V and J ends were trimmed by 0 bases and 4 bases, with 12 bases remaining between them. The CDR3 is 16 residues long. Germline lookup yields CDR1 MGHRA and CDR2 YSYEKL. CDR3 sequence reads: CASSQEPNRFTGELFF. For the CDR3, the DNA is TGCGCCAGCAGCCAAGAACCCAACAGGTTCACCGGGGAGCTGTTTTTT.

This clonotype was observed a single time. CDR3 in amino acids: CASSRLGSYQETQYF. The DNA for the CDR3 is TGCGCCAGCAGCCGACTCGGGAGTTACCAAGAGACCCAGTACTTC. The chain joins TRBV4-1 to TRBJ2-5; weak D call: TRBD2 (6 bases). The CDR3 spans 15 residues. The germline V gene has CDR1 MGHRA and CDR2 YSYEKL. Trimming pared 4 bases from V and 0 bases from J, leaving 12 bases between.

Concerning this clonotype: At one end, the junction sequence differs from germline, possibly due to a read error. J is TRBJ2-7 and V is TRBV6-1; D call uncertain. Germline V gives CDR1 MNHNS, CDR2 SASEGT. The CDR3 is 16 amino acids. CDR3 in amino acids: CASSHSPGRMSYGQYF. CDR3 nucleotides: TGTGCCAGCAGCCATTCCCCCGGGCGGATGTCCTACGGGCAGTACTTC.

J is TRBJ2-3 and V is TRBV11-2, with 8 bases that match TRBD2. CDR1 SGHAT and CDR2 FQNNGV come from the germline V gene. The V and J ends lost 5 bases and 2 bases, in that order; junction bases with no gene match: 12. The length of the CDR3 is 17 residues. CDR3 protein: CASSQSGGLPHTDTQYF. The CDR3 nucleotides are TGTGCCAGCAGCCAGAGCGGGGGCCTACCCCACACAGATACGCAGTATTTT.

Notes on this clonotype: With a much larger clone just one base away, this may be a read error. The V gene is TRBV13, the J gene TRBJ2-2; 7 nucleotides match TRBD1. The junction had 18 bases not matched to a gene; V was cut back by 7 bases and J by 7 bases. The germline gives CDR1 PRHDT, CDR2 FYEKMQ (reference sequence). The CDR3 consists of 17 residues. Here the CDR3 DNA reads TGTGCCAGCAACTCAGAACAGGGGATTGGAGGCCTCGGGGAGCTGTTTTTT. Translating it yields CASNSEQGIGGLGELFF.

This clonotype appeared many times. The chain combines TRBV12-3 or TRBV12-4 with TRBJ1-1; D not resolved. The ends were cut back, 8 bases at V and 2 bases at J, with 12 bases in the middle. This CDR3 is 13 amino acids long. DNA of the CDR3: TGTGCCAGCCTAATGCGTGGAAACACTGAAGCTTTCTTT. Amino acid sequence: CASLMRGNTEAFF.

At least ten counts were recorded for this clonotype. This chain joins TRBV6-1 and TRBJ1-3, with D possibly being TRBD1 (5 bases). The CDR3 totals 14 residues. Between the trimmed V and J ends, which lost 6 bases and 0 bases, there was a span of 9 bases. Germline V gene data show CDR1 as MNHNS and CDR2 as SASEGT. The CDR3 DNA sequence: TGTGCCAGCAGGGCAGGGACCTCTGGAAACACCATATATTTT. Encoded protein: CASRAGTSGNTIYF.

This clonotype was counted many times. This chain connects TRBV6-1 to TRBJ1-2, with D unclear. V lost 3 bases and J lost 6, with 11 bases in between. The CDR3 sequence is 13 residues long. Germline-derived CDR1 and CDR2 are MNHNS and SASEGT. The CDR3 sequence is CASSDGIGDGYTF. DNA of the CDR3: TGTGCCAGCAGTGACGGTATCGGGGATGGCTACACCTTC.

This chain links TRBV30 with TRBJ2-5; D is perhaps TRBD1 (6 bases). V was trimmed by 2 bases and J by 5 bases, leaving 18 bases between them. This CDR3 is built from 15 residues. Germline V gives CDR1 GTSNPN, CDR2 SVGIG (reference sequence). CDR3 nucleotide sequence: TGTGCCTGGAGTCCGAAGGGGGTAGATAGGGAGACCCAGTACTTC. It is translated as CAWSPKGVDRETQYF.

V and J are TRBV6-4 and TRBJ2-1, with 10 bases matching TRBD2. This CDR3 spans 15 amino acids. Germline-derived CDR1 and CDR2 are MRHNA and SNTAGT. With 4 bases clipped from V and 8 bases from J, the junction kept 8 bases outside the gene matches. The CDR3 loop is CASSAASGSFDEQFF. CDR3 in DNA: TGTGCCAGCAGTGCCGCTAGCGGGAGTTTCGATGAGCAGTTCTTC.

Concerning this clonotype: Germline is not matched at one junction end, which may reflect a read error. The V and J genes are TRBV28 and TRBJ2-5, with 12 bases fitting TRBD1. The germline CDR1 and CDR2 sequences are MDHEN and SYDVKM. This CDR3 region has 17 residues. This CDR3 reads CASMGGTGGFNQGTQYF. CDR3 in DNA: TGTGCCAGCATGGGGGGGACAGGGGGCTTCAACCAAGGGACCCAGTACTTC.

This clonotype was found a few times. Since a much larger clone is just one base distant, this may be a read error. The chain is built from TRBV11-2 and TRBJ1-1, with TRBD1 matching over 7 bases. Germline V lookup: CDR1 SGHAT, CDR2 FQNNGV. The CDR3 length is 16 residues. The trim removed 5 bases at V and 4 bases at J, leaving 13 bases unmatched. The CDR3 nucleotides are TGTGCCAGCAGCCCCGTCACAGGGGCTCAGAGCACTGAAGCTTTCTTT. Its translation is CASSPVTGAQSTEAFF. The variable domain in full, completed from reference TRBV11-2 and TRBJ1-1, reads EAGVAQSPRYKIIEKRQSVAFWCNPISGHATLYWYQQILGQGPKLLIQFQNNGVVDDSQLPKDRFSAERLKGVDSTLKIQPAKLEDSAVYLCASSPVTGAQSTEAFFGQGTRLTVV.

A word on this clonotype: A much larger clone differs by one base, so this may be a read error. This rearrangement joins TRBV10-3 to TRBJ2-1; D remains unclear. The ends were cut back, 2 bases at V and 10 bases at J, with 9 bases in the middle. The CDR3 is made up of 12 amino acids. Germline CDR1 and CDR2: ENHRY and SYGVKD. For the CDR3, the DNA is TGTGCCATCAGTGAGAAGGCCCTCGAGCAGTTCTTC. It encodes CAISEKALEQFF.

A note on this clonotype: One end of the junction fails to match germline, which may point to a read error. J is TRBJ2-1 and V is TRBV11-2; a weak D match, TRBD1 (6 bases). The CDR3 length is 14 residues. Per the germline V gene, CDR1 is SGHAT and CDR2 is FQNNGV. CDR3 in amino acids: CASSLVTGYNEHFF. The CDR3 nucleotides are TGTGCCAGCAGCTTAGTGACAGGCTACAATGAGCACTTCTTC.

As regards this clonotype: A much larger clone lies one base from this, so it may be a read error. This sequence joins TRBV12-3 or TRBV12-4 and TRBJ2-3, with D maybe TRBD1 (5 bases). The CDR3 is 15 residues long. V was pared by 4 bases and J by 4 bases, with 15 bases between. The CDR3 DNA follows: TGTGCCAGCAGTTCTCGGATAGGGGTCGCAGATACGCAGTATTTT. Translating gives CASSSRIGVADTQYF.

As for this clonotype: At one of its ends the junction is not consistent with the germline gene, which may arise from a read error. The rearrangement uses TRBV12-3 or TRBV12-4 and TRBJ2-7, with D maybe TRBD1 (5 bases). CDR3 length: 12 residues. DNA for the CDR3: TGTGCCATCAGTCGACAGTGGACCGAGCAGTACTTC. Translating it yields CAISRQWTEQYF.

This clonotype was counted once. The chain recombines TRBV11-2 with TRBJ2-1, with D possibly TRBD2 on 5 matching bases. The CDR3 consists of 15 residues. Trimming left V 11 bases short and J 0 bases short, with 17 bases between. Germline CDR1 SGHAT, CDR2 FQNNGV. In DNA form, the CDR3 reads TGTGCCGGGAGCTTACTTGCCCTCTCCTACAATGAGCAGTTCTTC. Protein: CAGSLLALSYNEQFF.

With respect to this clonotype: This clone may be a read error of a much larger clone one base away. The rearrangement links TRBV29-1 to TRBJ2-2; 10 bases align to TRBD1. The ends lost 1 base at V and 7 bases at J; junction bases unmatched: 3. The CDR3 extends over 14 amino acids. Germline loops: CDR1 SQVTM, CDR2 ANQGSEA. CDR3 residues: CSVEGDRGIGELFF. The CDR3 nucleotides read TGCAGCGTTGAAGGGGACAGGGGCATCGGGGAGCTGTTTTTT.

The chain employs TRBV29-1 and TRBJ2-7; TRBD2 is a possible D gene (7 bases). Trimming took 4 bases from V and 3 from J, leaving 13 bases between them. The CDR3 has 13 amino acids. CDR1 and CDR2 from the germline V gene are SQVTM and ANQGSEA. The CDR3 protein is CSVAGGAGYEQYF. CDR3 nucleotide sequence: TGCAGCGTTGCTGGGGGGGCGGGCTACGAGCAGTACTTC.

V usage is TRBV28 and J usage is TRBJ1-5; a possible D gene is TRBD1 (5 bases). This CDR3 has 12 amino acids. Looked up from germline, CDR1 is MDHEN and CDR2 is SYDVKM. The ends were cut back, 6 bases at V and 10 bases at J, with 13 bases in the middle. CDR3 protein: CASRPGQGPQHF. The CDR3 coding sequence is TGTGCCAGCAGACCGGGTCAGGGACCCCAGCATTTT.

This clonotype appeared many times. The chain combines TRBV11-2 with TRBJ2-7; TRBD2 aligns across 10 bases. This CDR3 region has 14 residues. Germline lookup yields CDR1 SGHAT and CDR2 FQNNGV. V was clipped by 3 bases and J by 5 bases; unmatched bases: 4. CDR3 coding DNA: TGTGCCAGCAGCTTGATAGCGGGAGGACACGAGCAGTACTTC. Its protein product is CASSLIAGGHEQYF.

The CDR3 DNA follows: TGCGCCAGCAGCCAAGACCCCGGCGGGTATGCGGGTGAGCAGTTCTTC. Its protein is CASSQDPGGYAGEQFF. V usage is TRBV4-3 and J usage is TRBJ2-1; D may be TRBD2 (5 bases). CDR1 is LGHNA and CDR2 is YSLEER in the germline V gene. V lost 0 bases and J lost 9, with 18 bases in between. There are 16 residues in the CDR3.